A single sample gave rise to the 13 T cell receptor beta chains below, sequenced in a study of human T cells and chemical hapten exposure. Time point denoted: patch test 2, 6 weeks after DPC sensitization. As to treatment: therapeutic diphenylcyclopropenone sensitization with weekly scalp DPC. TCRdb fed the RACE reads into MiXCR, producing one record per CDR3 protein. The table shows approximately 87,000 distinct CDR3 sequences, with roughly 11% occurring only once. This material consisted of whole blood, taken in connection with sensitization to the hapten diphenylcyclopropenone (DPC). The receptor source for this set is a woman in her 40s with alopecia areata. Some clones in this sample may be carry-over from other donors' samples.

The rearrangement uses TRBV6-5 and TRBJ1-1; TRBD1 might be the D (5 bases). Germline V gives CDR1 MNHEY, CDR2 SVGAGI. The V end lost 4 bases, the J end lost 7 bases, and 10 bases lay between the germline ends. The CDR3 consists of 12 residues. For the CDR3, the DNA is TGTGCCAGCAGTTTATCCCAGGGTGAAGCTTTCTTT. Residues: CASSLSQGEAFF.

The table lists this clonotype with a few counts. The CDR3 sequence: CASGPNFPGPGMNTEAFF. The CDR3 DNA reads as TGTGCTAGTGGTCCGAATTTCCCGGGACCGGGAATGAACACTGAAGCTTTCTTT. The genes are TRBV12-5 and TRBJ1-1, with D possibly being TRBD1 (5 bases). The ends were cut back, 5 bases at V and 0 bases at J, with 22 bases in the middle. Germline-derived CDR1 and CDR2 are LGHNT and FRNRAP. The CDR3 has 18 amino acids.

This chain links TRBV19 with TRBJ2-1, with 8 positions matching TRBD1. The CDR3 consists of 12 residues. With 5 bases clipped from V and 6 bases from J, the junction kept 0 bases outside the gene matches. The V gene's germline CDR1 is LNHDA and CDR2 SQIVND (reference sequence). The CDR3 sequence is CASSDRGNEQFF. The CDR3 DNA reads TGTGCCAGTAGTGACAGGGGCAATGAGCAGTTCTTC. The complete variable domain, with remaining parts taken from reference TRBV19 and TRBJ2-1, reads DGGITQSPKYLFRKEGQNVTLSCEQNLNHDAMYWYRQDPGQGLRLIYYSQIVNDFQKGDIAEGYSVSREKKESFPLTVTSAQKNPTAFYLCASSDRGNEQFFGPGTRLTVL.

This clonotype was seen repeatedly, ten times or more. The V call is TRBV7-8, the J call TRBJ2-5; no clear D. V was clipped by 2 bases and J by 4 bases, with 8 bases between them. The CDR3 contains 13 residues. The germline V gene encodes CDR1 SGHVS and CDR2 FQNEAQ. CDR3 bases: TGTGCCAGCAGCTTACTAGGGTTAGAGACCCAGTACTTC. Amino acid sequence: CASSLLGLETQYF.

This clonotype was observed a handful of times. The V gene is TRBV5-1, the J gene TRBJ2-2; tentatively, D is TRBD1 (6 bases). Trimming took 2 bases from V and 0 from J, leaving 8 bases between them. This CDR3 has 15 amino acids. CDR1 SGHRS and CDR2 YFSETQ come from the germline V gene. Here the CDR3 reads CASSLQGPNTGELFF. The CDR3 bases are TGCGCCAGCAGCTTACAGGGCCCGAACACCGGGGAGCTGTTTTTT.

The J gene is TRBJ2-3, the V gene TRBV7-9; maybe TRBD2 (6 bases). The CDR3 spans 16 residues. CDR1 is SEHNR, CDR2 FQNEAQ, per germline (reference sequence). Trimming shortened V by 6 bases and J by 3 bases, and 19 bases separated the two germline ends. CDR3 nucleotides: TGTGCCAGCAGGGACGGGGGTAGCGGATTTACAGATACGCAGTATTTT. It specifies CASRDGGSGFTDTQYF.

This clonotype was seen more than once but under ten times. V usage is TRBV29-1 and J usage is TRBJ1-5; D gene ambiguous. With 4 bases removed from V and 2 bases from J, the gap between germline ends came to 6 bases. The CDR3 runs to 12 residues. In germline, CDR1 is SQVTM, CDR2 ANQGSEA. The CDR3 loop is CSVGGGNQPQHF. The CDR3 nucleotides are TGCAGCGTTGGAGGAGGCAATCAGCCCCAGCATTTT.

This clonotype was seen repeatedly, ten times or more. V and J are TRBV20-1 and TRBJ2-7, with D tentatively TRBD1 or TRBD2 (5 bases each). Trimming cost V 5 bases and J 2 bases, with 13 bases left between them. The CDR3 runs to 13 residues. The germline V gene has CDR1 DFQATT and CDR2 SNEGSKA (reference sequence). The CDR3 bases are TGCAGTGCTCCCGGGGCTCGGACCTACGAGCAGTACTTC. Its protein product is CSAPGARTYEQYF.

There are many counts of this clonotype. The chain carries TRBV7-9 and TRBJ1-2; no reliable D call. Germline V gives CDR1 SEHNR, CDR2 FQNEAQ (reference sequence). Trimming left V 5 bases short and J 9 bases short, with 10 bases between. This CDR3 is 11 amino acids long. The CDR3, as DNA: TGTGCCAGCAGCCCCAGTCTCAGCTACACCTTC. Residues: CASSPSLSYTF.

In this sample, this clonotype turned up a few times. V and J are TRBV7-9 and TRBJ2-3; D is uncertain. Germline V lookup: CDR1 SEHNR, CDR2 FQNEAQ (reference sequence). Trimming removed 1 base at V and 8 bases at J, with 10 bases between. The CDR3 is 13 residues long. CDR3 region: CASSLVISITQYF. The CDR3 DNA sequence: TGTGCCAGCAGCTTAGTGATCTCTATTACGCAGTATTTT.

This clonotype was picked up many times. The chain recombines TRBV7-2 with TRBJ2-1; 7 bases are shared with TRBD2. The CDR3 extends over 15 amino acids. From germline, CDR1 is SGHTA and CDR2 FQGNSA. The ends lost 4 bases at V and 6 bases at J; junction bases unmatched: 9. The CDR3, as DNA: TGTGCCAGCAGCTCAGGACTAGTGGGGGTCAATGAGCAGTTCTTC. The encoded protein is CASSSGLVGVNEQFF. Looking up the rest from reference TRBV7-2 and TRBJ2-1 gives the full variable domain: GAGVSQSPSNKVTEKGKDVELRCDPISGHTALYWYRQSLGQGLEFLIYFQGNSAPDKSGLPSDRFSAERTGGSVSTLTIQRTQQEDSAVYLCASSSGLVGVNEQFFGPGTRLTVL.

This clonotype was seen repeatedly, ten times or more. The gene calls are TRBV6-5 and TRBJ2-7; TRBD2 might be the D (5 bases). CDR3 size: 14 residues. Per the germline V gene, CDR1 is MNHEY and CDR2 is SVGAGI. The V end was cut by 5 bases, the J end by 0 bases, with 11 bases between. CDR3 protein: CASSRTATSYEQYF. The CDR3 bases are TGTGCCAGCAGTCGGACTGCGACCTCCTACGAGCAGTACTTC.

The sample holds a few counts of this clonotype. V usage is TRBV5-5 and J usage is TRBJ1-6; 7 bases fit TRBD1. CDR3 length: 17 amino acids. Germline loops: CDR1 SGHKS, CDR2 YYEKEE (reference sequence). After removal of 2 bases from V and 5 bases from J, the junction contained 10 bases not matched to a gene. For the CDR3, the DNA is TGTGCCAGCAGCTTACTCGGCCGGGACAGCAATAATTCACCCCTCCACTTT. Its translation is CASSLLGRDSNNSPLHF.